The 2 T cell receptor beta chains listed next were all sequenced from one sample in a study of cytomegalovirus exposure and HLA in healthy donors (dated by TCRdb to 2016 to 2017). Library method: the immunoSEQ multiplex PCR assay. A mixture of 60 forward primers for TCR Vbeta segments and 13 reverse primers for TCR Jbeta segments was used in the multiplex PCR. Drawn from immuneACCESS, this table holds only the in-frame rearrangements with V and J called that TCRdb kept. Clones are partly lost; checked studies trace under half to an unresolved V gene and leave the rest unexplained. Across this sample there are about 160,000 clones, with 77% seen only once. Approximately 7% of the sample is in the top ten clones. Source material: PBMCs. These receptors all come from a male donor in good health and CMV-seropositive.

The chain employs TRBV18 and TRBJ2-3; 13 bases are a match to TRBD2. In germline, CDR1 is KGHSH, CDR2 LQKENI. The CDR3 spans 16 residues. The ends lost 3 bases at V and 6 bases at J; junction bases unmatched: 6. CDR3 DNA: TGTGCCAGCTCACCCGAGACTAGCGGGGGGCGGGATACGCAGTATTTT. Translated: CASSPETSGGRDTQYF.

CDR3 amino acids: CASGLVMTREETQYF. CDR3 DNA: TGTGCTAGTGGTTTGGTAATGACTAGAGAAGAGACCCAGTACTTC. The chain recombines TRBV12-5 with TRBJ2-5; perhaps TRBD2 as D (6 bases). CDR1 LGHNT and CDR2 FRNRAP come from the germline V gene. This CDR3 comprises 15 residues. Trimming shortened V by 0 bases and J by 3 bases, and 11 bases separated the two germline ends. The full variable domain, with the rest looked up from reference TRBV12-5 and TRBJ2-5, is DARVTQTPRHKVTEMGQEVTMRCQPILGHNTVFWYRQTMMQGLELLAYFRNRAPLDDSGMPKDRFSAEMPDATLATLKIQPSEPRDSAVYFCASGLVMTREETQYFGPGTRLLVL.